This T cell receptor (beta chain) was observed in a study of cytomegalovirus exposure and HLA in healthy donors. In the study overall: A previous analysis identified more than 100 million unique TCR beta sequences derived from 180 million or so T cells.

Germline V lookup: CDR1 GTSNPN, CDR2 SVGIG (reference sequence). There are 13 residues in the CDR3. V was pared by 0 bases and J by 7 bases, with 9 bases between. On this clone itself: Its antigen is unknown.

Study-level results: Most subjects' HLA-A and HLA-B alleles were reportedly predicted from TCR beta sequences. It emerged from a later analysis that several of the most significant clusters appeared to be linked to common viral pathogens.

The primer mix had 60 Vbeta and 13 Jbeta primers. Assay used: immunoSEQ multiplex PCR; TCRdb lists only in-frame clones, some missing. Of about 110,000 clones listed, over 60% are singletons. Nominal health characterized the donors when sampled, though unrecorded immune exposures were likely. This chain joins TRBV30 and TRBJ2-2; unclear D gene. Sequencing was carried out using PBMCs. The TCR comes from an older woman in good health and CMV-seropositive. The CDR3 region is CAWSVVPGGELFF. The CDR3, as DNA: TGTGCCTGGAGTGTGGTGCCGGGCGGGGAGCTGTTTTTT. Drawing the rest from reference TRBV30 and TRBJ2-2, the complete variable domain is SQTIHQWPATLVQPVGSPLSLECTVEGTSNPNLYWYRQAAGRGLQLLFYSVGIGQISSEVPQNLSASRPQDRQFILSSKKLLLSDSGFYLCAWSVVPGGELFFGEGSRLTVL.